These 14 T cell receptor beta chains came from one sample sequenced in a study of chemoradiotherapy in HPV16-positive cancers. Assay used: immunoSEQ multiplex PCR; TCRdb lists only in-frame clones, some missing. Of about 21,000 clones listed, about 89% are singletons. Sample: blood, taken from a patient who underwent chemoradiotherapy. These receptors were collected from a human donor with HPV-associated anogenital cancer.

V gene TRBV19 combines with J gene TRBJ1-3, with D possibly matching TRBD1 (6 bases). V was shortened by 7 bases and J by 4 bases, with 14 bases between the two germline ends. The germline CDR1 and CDR2 sequences are LNHDA and SQIVND (reference sequence). The CDR3 contains 14 residues. The CDR3 reads CASNTRGRGNTIYF. CDR3 sequence (DNA): TGTGCCAGTAACACCCGGGGGCGAGGAAACACCATATATTTT.

The gene calls are TRBV11-2 and TRBJ2-3; TRBD1 agrees at 7 bases. There are 14 residues in the CDR3. J was trimmed by 2 bases and V by 5 bases; bases with no gene match: 4. Looked up from germline, CDR1 is SGHAT and CDR2 is FQNNGV. The CDR3 is CASSRGQITDTQYF. The CDR3 nucleotides are TGTGCCAGCAGCCGGGGACAGATCACAGATACGCAGTATTTT.

This chain joins TRBV11-3 and TRBJ1-2; D is possibly TRBD1 (5 bases). Trimming took off 1 base at V and 8 bases at J, with 26 bases between the two ends. Germline V lookup: CDR1 SGHNT, CDR2 YENEEA. The CDR3 length is 18 residues. CDR3 in DNA: TGTGCCAGCAGCTTAGTTGGGGTAGTGGGGGGGAACAACGGAGGCTACACCTTC. Its translation: CASSLVGVVGGNNGGYTF. The full variable domain, in which reference TRBV11-3 and TRBJ1-2 provide the parts outside the CDR3, is EAGVVQSPRYKIIEKKQPVAFWCNPISGHNTLYWYLQNLGQGPELLIRYENEEAVDDSQLPKDRFSAERLKGVDSTLKIQPAELGDSAVYLCASSLVGVVGGNNGGYTFGSGTRLTVV.

CDR3: CASSVGGTAGAQETQYF. DNA for the CDR3: TGTGCCAGCAGCGTAGGAGGGACGGCTGGAGCTCAAGAGACCCAGTACTTC. The genes are TRBV9 and TRBJ2-5, with D perhaps being TRBD1 or TRBD2 (5 bases each). CDR3 length equals 17 residues. The ends were cut back, 0 bases at V and 2 bases at J, with 17 bases in the middle. Germline CDR1 reads SGDLS; CDR2 reads YYNGEE.

The genes are TRBV9 and TRBJ2-5; 8 nucleotides agree with TRBD2. The J segment lost 4 bases and the V segment lost 0 bases, leaving 5 bases of the junction unmatched. The CDR3 is made up of 15 amino acids. Germline loops: CDR1 SGDLS, CDR2 YYNGEE. CDR3 amino acids: CASSVVPGGSETQYF. Here the CDR3 DNA reads TGTGCCAGCAGCGTAGTCCCGGGAGGGTCAGAGACCCAGTACTTC.

V and J are TRBV6-4 and TRBJ1-1; D is unresolved. The germline gives CDR1 MRHNA, CDR2 SNTAGT. Trimming cost V 5 bases and J 3 bases, with 16 bases left between them. This CDR3 comprises 15 residues. CDR3 in DNA: TGTGCCAGCAGTATAGACGGAGGCCTTGACACTGAAGCTTTCTTT. Translation gives CASSIDGGLDTEAFF.

J is TRBJ1-2 and V is TRBV9, with D possibly matching TRBD1 (5 bases). The V end lost 6 bases, the J end lost 7 bases, and 19 bases lay between the germline ends. This CDR3 spans 14 amino acids. Germline V gene sequence: CDR1 SGDLS, CDR2 YYNGEE. CDR3 region: CASTTLGAAGGYTF. CDR3 bases: TGTGCCAGCACCACCCTCGGGGCGGCGGGTGGCTACACCTTC.

The rearrangement links TRBV27 to TRBJ1-5; D remains ambiguous. Trimming removed 2 bases from V and 0 bases from J, with 8 bases in between. The V gene's germline CDR1 is MNHEY and CDR2 SMNVEV (reference sequence). The CDR3 loop spans 15 amino acids. CDR3 amino acids: CASSLVKGSNQPQHF. CDR3 nucleotides: TGTGCCAGCAGTTTAGTGAAGGGTAGCAATCAGCCCCAGCATTTT.

V usage is TRBV5-4 and J usage is TRBJ2-3, with 8 nucleotides matching TRBD2. The CDR3 spans 16 residues. The V gene's germline CDR1 is SGHNT and CDR2 YYREEE (reference sequence). V shed 0 bases and J 4 bases; nucleotides not matched to a gene: 7. CDR3 protein: CASSLGPAGEADTQYF. Written as DNA, the CDR3 is TGTGCCAGCAGCTTGGGCCCAGCGGGAGAAGCAGATACGCAGTATTTT.

This chain links TRBV5-4 with TRBJ2-7, with 10 bases identical to TRBD2. The germline gives CDR1 SGHNT, CDR2 YYREEE (reference sequence). V was pared by 5 bases and J by 2 bases, with 10 bases of the junction left unmatched. The CDR3 runs 16 residues. CDR3 region: CASRDTGTSVTYEQYF. In DNA form, the CDR3 reads TGTGCCAGCAGAGATACCGGGACTAGCGTGACCTACGAGCAGTACTTC.

The chain couples TRBV5-6 to TRBJ2-7; 8 nucleotides match TRBD1. The germline gives CDR1 SGHDT, CDR2 YYEEEE. With 0 bases clipped from V and 3 bases from J, the junction kept 5 bases outside the gene matches. The CDR3 consists of 15 residues. The CDR3 protein is CASSLGDRTYYEQYF. The CDR3 region has the DNA TGTGCCAGCAGCTTGGGGGACAGGACCTACTACGAGCAGTACTTC.

The V gene is TRBV7-6, the J gene TRBJ1-5; D call uncertain. Germline CDR1 reads SGHVS; CDR2 reads FNYEAQ. The ends were cut back, 1 base at V and 0 bases at J, with 10 bases in the middle. CDR3 length equals 16 residues. CDR3 DNA sequence: TGTGCCAGCAGCTTAGAGGTTGGGTCTAGCAATCAGCCCCAGCATTTT. This gives the protein CASSLEVGSSNQPQHF.

The chain uses TRBV6-5 and TRBJ1-1; D gene ambiguous. This CDR3 is built from 13 residues. Trimming removed 0 bases at V and 5 bases at J, with 7 bases between. The germline V gene encodes CDR1 MNHEY and CDR2 SVGAGI. CDR3 DNA: TGTGCCAGCAGTTACTCTCTGGCAACTGAAGCTTTCTTT. Translating gives CASSYSLATEAFF.

A few counts support this clone. CDR3 in amino acids: CASSQTTGWDNSPLHF. CDR3 nucleotide sequence: TGCGCCAGCAGCCAAACGACAGGGTGGGATAATTCACCCCTCCACTTT. The V gene is TRBV4-3, the J gene TRBJ1-6; TRBD1 agrees at 7 bases. Germline V gene lookup returns CDR1 LGHNA and CDR2 YSLEER. V shed 2 bases and J 5 bases; nucleotides not matched to a gene: 6. The CDR3 is 16 residues long.